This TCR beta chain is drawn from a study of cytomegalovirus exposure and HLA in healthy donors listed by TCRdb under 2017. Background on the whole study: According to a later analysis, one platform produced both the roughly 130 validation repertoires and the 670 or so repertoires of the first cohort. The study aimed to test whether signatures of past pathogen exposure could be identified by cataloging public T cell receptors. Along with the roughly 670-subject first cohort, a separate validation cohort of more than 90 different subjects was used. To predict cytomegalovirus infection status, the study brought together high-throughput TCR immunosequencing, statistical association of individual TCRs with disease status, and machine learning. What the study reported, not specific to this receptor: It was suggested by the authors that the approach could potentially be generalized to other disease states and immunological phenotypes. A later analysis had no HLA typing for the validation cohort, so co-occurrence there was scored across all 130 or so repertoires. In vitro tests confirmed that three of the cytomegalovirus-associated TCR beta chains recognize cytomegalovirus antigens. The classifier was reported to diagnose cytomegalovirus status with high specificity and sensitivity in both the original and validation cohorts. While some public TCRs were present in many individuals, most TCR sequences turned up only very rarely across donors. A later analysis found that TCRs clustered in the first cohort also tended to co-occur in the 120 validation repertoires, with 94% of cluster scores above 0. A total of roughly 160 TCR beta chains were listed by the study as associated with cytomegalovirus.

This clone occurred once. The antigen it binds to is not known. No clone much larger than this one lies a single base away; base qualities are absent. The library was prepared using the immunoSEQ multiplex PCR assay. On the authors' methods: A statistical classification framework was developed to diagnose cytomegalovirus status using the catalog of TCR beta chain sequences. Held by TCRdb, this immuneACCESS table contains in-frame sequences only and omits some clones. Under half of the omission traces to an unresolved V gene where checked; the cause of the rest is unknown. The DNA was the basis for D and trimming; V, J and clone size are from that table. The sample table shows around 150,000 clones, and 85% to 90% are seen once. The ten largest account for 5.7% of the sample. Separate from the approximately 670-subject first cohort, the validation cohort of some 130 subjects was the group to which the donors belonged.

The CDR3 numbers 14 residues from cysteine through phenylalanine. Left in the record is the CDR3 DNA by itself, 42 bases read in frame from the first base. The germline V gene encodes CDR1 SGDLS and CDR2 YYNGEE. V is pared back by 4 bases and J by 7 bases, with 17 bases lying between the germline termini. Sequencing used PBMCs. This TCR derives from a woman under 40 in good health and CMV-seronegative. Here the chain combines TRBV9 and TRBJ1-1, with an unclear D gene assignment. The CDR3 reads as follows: CASSPYGGIIEAFF. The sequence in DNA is TGTGCCAGCAGCCCGTACGGAGGGATAATTGAAGCTTTCTTT.